This T cell receptor (beta chain) was sequenced for a study of neurological immune-mediated disorders. Broader study findings: Neither clinical nor MRI features were found to be associated with the multiple sclerosis repertoire cluster.

Time point defined: longitudinal time-point 2. In its sample, this clonotype was seen many times. The antigen is not known. The CDR3 is 14 residues long. Unmatched junction bases numbered 4, after V lost 6 bases and J lost 1 base. cDNA was made by 5'RACE with 10-nucleotide random UMIs. TCRdb used MiXCR to reprocess the 5' RACE reads, holding one entry per CDR3 protein. The sample holds about 80,000 distinct CDR3 sequences, about 5% seen once. This chain joins TRBV12-3 or TRBV12-4 and TRBJ2-5, with 8 bases that match TRBD2. The source is a woman in her sixties or seventies with multiple sclerosis. The sequenced sample consisted of PBMCs. For the CDR3, the DNA is TGTGCCAGCAGATTCAGCGGGGGCCAAGAGACCCAGTACTTC. Protein sequence: CASRFSGGQETQYF.